This TCR beta chain was sequenced during a study of OX40 agonist ivuxolimab in advanced cancers. Study details: Partial responses were observed in three patients, of whom one had hepatocellular carcinoma and two had cutaneous melanoma.

The CDR3 runs to 14 residues. Trimming took 4 bases from V and 3 from J, leaving 12 bases between them. Germline values: CDR1 MNHNY, CDR2 SVGAGI (reference sequence). Produced via immunoSEQ multiplex PCR; TCRdb's table is partial and in-frame only. Among 55,000 to 70,000 clones listed, 80% to 90% were seen once. J is TRBJ2-5 and V is TRBV6-6, with a possible D match to TRBD2 (6 bases). Sequenced material: CD4+ or CD8+ T cells sorted from blood, taken in a trial of the OX40 agonist ivuxolimab. This receptor was obtained from an adult with an advanced solid tumor such as melanoma, head and neck, liver or kidney cancer. Here the CDR3 reads CASSWGTAEETQYF. The CDR3 DNA sequence: TGTGCCAGCAGTTGGGGGACTGCAGAAGAGACCCAGTACTTC.